This T cell receptor (beta chain) emerged from a study of blood T cells in healthy people across ages. Study-level results: There were more naive CD4+ cells and higher diversity in long-lived donors than in aged donors. Researchers report that TCR beta diversity correlated strongly with naive T cell percentage. Per million T cells, the diversity of TCR beta decreased roughly linearly as age advanced.

With respect to this clonotype: Its antigen remains unidentified.

V was cut by 1 base and J by 1 base, with 9 bases left in between. The germline gives CDR1 SGDLS, CDR2 YYNGEE. The CDR3 has 15 residues. Together with a sample-barcoded 5' primer, a J-beta primer mix was included in a second PCR lasting roughly 6 to 12 cycles. TCRdb redid the calling of the 5' RACE reads with MiXCR, one entry per CDR3 protein. The table includes 1.5 million to 2 million distinct CDR3 sequences, roughly 28% detected once. The sequenced sample consisted of blood. The source is a young woman in good health. This sequence joins TRBV9 and TRBJ2-1; a weak D match, TRBD2 (6 bases). Written as DNA, the CDR3 is TGTGCCAGCAGCGTAAAGGGAGGATCCTACAATGAGCAGTTCTTC. Protein product: CASSVKGGSYNEQFF.